Presented here are 11 T cell receptor beta chains from one specimen sequenced in a study of shared clonotypes between healthy human individuals. TCRdb's copy holds only in-frame clones and misses some; the assay was immunoSEQ multiplex PCR. The table lists about 2.3 million clones, over 90% of them singletons, with 0.35% to 0.5% in the top ten. Input material: naive CD4+ T cells from PBMCs. Subset indicated: CD45RA+ positively selected. The source of these receptors is a man in his late teens or twenties in good health. Some clones in this sample may be carry-over from other donors' samples.

V gene TRBV19 combines with J gene TRBJ1-2; D is perhaps TRBD1 (5 bases). V was clipped by 5 bases and J by 4 bases, with 8 bases between them. CDR1 LNHDA and CDR2 SQIVND come from the germline V gene (reference sequence). The CDR3 has 12 amino acids. DNA of the CDR3: TGTGCCAGTAGTCCAGGGATCTATGGCTACACCTTC. Residues: CASSPGIYGYTF.

The chain couples TRBV5-1 to TRBJ2-5; 7 bases line up with TRBD1. CDR3 size: 14 residues. Germline V gene data show CDR1 as SGHRS and CDR2 as YFSETQ. V trimming: 6 bases; J trimming: 4 bases; junction bases outside the gene matches: 9. CDR3 loop: CASTKPYRGETQYF. The DNA for the CDR3 is TGCGCCAGCACCAAACCCTACAGGGGAGAGACCCAGTACTTC.

Regarding this clone: The same CDR3 is also encoded by other DNA sequences in this sample. Written as DNA, the CDR3 is TGTGCCAGCAGTGAACAGGGGGCAGGGGAGCAGTACTTC. Translation: CASSEQGAGEQYF. V and J are TRBV6-1 and TRBJ2-7, with 8 bases aligning to TRBD1. The CDR3 sequence is 13 residues long. The V and J ends lost 2 bases and 7 bases, in that order; junction bases with no gene match: 4. Germline V gene data show CDR1 as MNHNS and CDR2 as SASEGT.

Turning to this clone: The same CDR3 can be traced to other DNA sequences in this sample. This sequence joins TRBV7-9 and TRBJ1-3; D gene uncertain. The CDR3 has 14 amino acids. The germline V gene has CDR1 SEHNR and CDR2 FQNEAQ (reference sequence). The V gene lost 2 bases and the J gene lost 0 bases, with 5 bases spanning the gap. CDR3 coding DNA: TGTGCCAGCAGCTTAACGGGCTCTGGAAACACCATATATTTT. It codes for CASSLTGSGNTIYF.

The chain joins TRBV5-8 to TRBJ2-2, with 7 bases aligning to TRBD1. The CDR3 covers 16 residues. J was trimmed by 2 bases and V by 4 bases; bases with no gene match: 8. CDR1 is SGHTS, CDR2 YDEGEE, per germline. The CDR3 DNA reads as TGTGCCAGCAGCAGCAACAGGGGCTTCAACACCGGGGAGCTGTTTTTT. Its protein product is CASSSNRGFNTGELFF.

The rearrangement joins TRBV28 to TRBJ2-1; 9 bases are a match to TRBD2. With V trimmed by 9 bases and J by 0 bases, 15 bases remained unmatched. CDR1 is MDHEN and CDR2 is SYDVKM in the germline V gene. The CDR3 covers 18 residues. In DNA, the CDR3 is TGTGCCAGTCCCTGCTGGGGAGCGCGGGAGGGCTCCTACAATGAGCAGTTCTTC. It translates to CASPCWGAREGSYNEQFF.

V usage is TRBV2 and J usage is TRBJ2-1; 10 positions match TRBD2. Losses at the gene ends were 5 bases for V and 1 base for J; bases not matched to a gene: 8. The germline V gene encodes CDR1 SNHLY and CDR2 FYNNEI. CDR3 length: 17 residues. DNA of the CDR3: TGTGCCAGCAGTCTACTAGGACTAGCGGAATCCTACAATGAGCAGTTCTTC. Amino acids: CASSLLGLAESYNEQFF.

This chain connects TRBV28 to TRBJ1-5; no clear D gene. The V gene lost 5 bases and the J gene lost 4 bases, with 15 bases spanning the gap. The CDR3 is 15 residues long. Germline CDR1 and CDR2: MDHEN and SYDVKM. CDR3 bases: TGTGCCAGCAGTCTAACGGGTTATCGGAATCAGCCCCAGCATTTT. Translation gives CASSLTGYRNQPQHF.

The J gene is TRBJ2-5, the V gene TRBV5-4; 8 bases align to TRBD1. Unmatched junction bases numbered 5, after V lost 2 bases and J lost 2 bases. The CDR3 loop spans 15 amino acids. The V gene's germline CDR1 is SGHNT and CDR2 YYREEE (reference sequence). CDR3 in DNA: TGTGCCAGCAGCTTAACGGGACAGGATCAAGAGACCCAGTACTTC. Translating it yields CASSLTGQDQETQYF.

The chain couples TRBV19 to TRBJ1-1; D is uncertain. Trimming cost V 9 bases and J 0 bases, with 14 bases left between them. From germline, CDR1 is LNHDA and CDR2 SQIVND (reference sequence). This CDR3 has 14 amino acids. The CDR3 coding sequence is TGTGCCAGCCAGATAATAGGGCTGAACACTGAAGCTTTCTTT. Encoded protein: CASQIIGLNTEAFF.

This chain links TRBV15 with TRBJ2-3; 8 bases line up with TRBD2. Germline CDR1 LNHNV, CDR2 YYDKDF (reference sequence). CDR3 length: 18 amino acids. V gave up 3 bases and J gave up 1 base; unmatched junction bases: 12. CDR3 protein: CATSSALAALGGTDTQYF. DNA for the CDR3: TGTGCCACCAGCAGCGCACTAGCGGCCCTAGGTGGCACAGATACGCAGTATTTT.